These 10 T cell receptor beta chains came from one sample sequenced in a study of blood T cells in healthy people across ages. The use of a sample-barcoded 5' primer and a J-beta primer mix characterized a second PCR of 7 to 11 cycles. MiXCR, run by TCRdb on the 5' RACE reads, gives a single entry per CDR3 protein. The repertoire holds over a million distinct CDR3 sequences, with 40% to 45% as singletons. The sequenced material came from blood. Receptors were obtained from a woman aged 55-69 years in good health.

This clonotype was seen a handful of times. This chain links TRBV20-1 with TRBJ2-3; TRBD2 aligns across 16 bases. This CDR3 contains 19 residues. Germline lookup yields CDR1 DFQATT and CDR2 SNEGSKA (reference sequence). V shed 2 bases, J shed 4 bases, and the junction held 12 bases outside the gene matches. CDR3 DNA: TGCAGTGCTAGAAGACAAGGGACTAGCGGGAGGGCCCTGGCAGATACGCAGTATTTT. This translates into CSARRQGTSGRALADTQYF.

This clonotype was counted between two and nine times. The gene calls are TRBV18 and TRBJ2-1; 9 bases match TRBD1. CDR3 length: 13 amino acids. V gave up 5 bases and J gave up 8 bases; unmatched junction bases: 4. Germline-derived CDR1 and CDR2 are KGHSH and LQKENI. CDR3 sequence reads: CASSGTGRYEQFF. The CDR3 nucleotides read TGTGCCAGCTCAGGGACAGGGAGGTATGAGCAGTTCTTC.

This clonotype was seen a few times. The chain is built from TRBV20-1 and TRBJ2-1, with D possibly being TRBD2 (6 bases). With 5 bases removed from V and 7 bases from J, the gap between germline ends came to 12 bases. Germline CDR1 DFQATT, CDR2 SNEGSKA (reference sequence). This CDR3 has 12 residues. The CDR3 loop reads CSAPLRGNEQFF. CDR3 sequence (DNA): TGCAGTGCTCCTCTACGGGGGAATGAGCAGTTCTTC.

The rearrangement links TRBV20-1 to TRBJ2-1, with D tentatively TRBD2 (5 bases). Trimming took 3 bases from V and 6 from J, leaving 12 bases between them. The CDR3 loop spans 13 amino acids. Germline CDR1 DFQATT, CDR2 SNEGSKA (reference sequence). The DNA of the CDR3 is TGCAGTGCTAGGACCACCGAGGGCAATGAGCAGTTCTTC. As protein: CSARTTEGNEQFF.

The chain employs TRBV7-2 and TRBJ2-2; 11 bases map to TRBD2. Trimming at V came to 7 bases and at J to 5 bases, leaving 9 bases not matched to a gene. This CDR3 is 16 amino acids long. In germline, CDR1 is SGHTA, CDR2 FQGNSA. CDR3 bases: TGTGCCAGCACCTCCACTAGCGGGAGTGGGACCGGGGAGCTGTTTTTT. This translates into CASTSTSGSGTGELFF.

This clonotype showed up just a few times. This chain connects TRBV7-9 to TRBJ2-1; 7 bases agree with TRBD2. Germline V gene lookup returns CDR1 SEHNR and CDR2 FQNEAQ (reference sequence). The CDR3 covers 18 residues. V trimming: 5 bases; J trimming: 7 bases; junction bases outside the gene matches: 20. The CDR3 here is CASSILGVAGELANEQFF. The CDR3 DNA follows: TGTGCCAGCAGCATTCTCGGGGTGGCGGGAGAACTGGCAAATGAGCAGTTCTTC.

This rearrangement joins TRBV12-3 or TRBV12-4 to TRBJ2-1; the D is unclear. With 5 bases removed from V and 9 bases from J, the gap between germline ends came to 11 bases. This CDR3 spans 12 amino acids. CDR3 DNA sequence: TGTGCCAGCAGTCCTTCTAGGAGTGAGCAGTTCTTC. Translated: CASSPSRSEQFF.

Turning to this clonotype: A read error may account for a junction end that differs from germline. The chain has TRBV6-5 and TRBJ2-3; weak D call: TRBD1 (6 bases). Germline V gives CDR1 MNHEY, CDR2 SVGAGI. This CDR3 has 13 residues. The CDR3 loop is CDSSYSLTGGQYF. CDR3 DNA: TGTGACAGCAGTTACTCCCTGACAGGTGGGCAGTATTTT.

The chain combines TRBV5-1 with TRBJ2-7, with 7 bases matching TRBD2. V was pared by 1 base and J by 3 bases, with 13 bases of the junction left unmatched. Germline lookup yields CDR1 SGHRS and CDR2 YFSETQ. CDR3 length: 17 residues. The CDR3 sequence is CASSLRDPAGLNYEQYF. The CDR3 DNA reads TGCGCCAGCAGCTTGAGAGATCCAGCGGGACTAAACTACGAGCAGTACTTC.

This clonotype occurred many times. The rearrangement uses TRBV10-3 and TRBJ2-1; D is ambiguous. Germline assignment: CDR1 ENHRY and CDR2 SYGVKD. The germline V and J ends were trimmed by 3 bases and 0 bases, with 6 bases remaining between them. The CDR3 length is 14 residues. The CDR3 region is CAISDETSYNEQFF. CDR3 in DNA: TGTGCCATCAGTGACGAGACCTCCTACAATGAGCAGTTCTTC.